This TCR beta chain was sequenced in a study of cytomegalovirus exposure and HLA in healthy donors. Turning to this clone: Its cognate antigen is unknown. Additional DNA sequences in this sample encode the identical CDR3.

Some clones are missing from TCRdb's copy, which holds only in-frame ones; the method was immunoSEQ multiplex PCR. The sample lists over 35,000 clones, 80% to 95% occurring once. From germline, CDR1 is SQVTM and CDR2 ANQGSEA. The trim removed 6 bases at V and 3 bases at J, leaving 1 base unmatched. The CDR3 consists of 11 residues. General study findings and limits: Whilst most TCR sequences proved rare, a subset of public TCRs occurred across many donors.

This receptor was obtained from a man aged 18 to 29 in good health and CMV-seronegative. The sequencing input was PBMCs. This chain links TRBV29-1 with TRBJ1-2; 7 bases agree with TRBD1. The DNA for the CDR3 is TGCAGCGTAGGGACAGACTATGGCTACACCTTC. It translates to CSVGTDYGYTF. Complete variable domain (other parts from reference TRBV29-1 and TRBJ1-2): SAVISQKPSRDICQRGTSLTIQCQVDSQVTMMFWYRQQPGQSLTLIATANQGSEATYESGFVIDKFPISRPNLTFSTLTVSNMSPEDSSIYLCSVGTDYGYTFGSGTRLTVV.